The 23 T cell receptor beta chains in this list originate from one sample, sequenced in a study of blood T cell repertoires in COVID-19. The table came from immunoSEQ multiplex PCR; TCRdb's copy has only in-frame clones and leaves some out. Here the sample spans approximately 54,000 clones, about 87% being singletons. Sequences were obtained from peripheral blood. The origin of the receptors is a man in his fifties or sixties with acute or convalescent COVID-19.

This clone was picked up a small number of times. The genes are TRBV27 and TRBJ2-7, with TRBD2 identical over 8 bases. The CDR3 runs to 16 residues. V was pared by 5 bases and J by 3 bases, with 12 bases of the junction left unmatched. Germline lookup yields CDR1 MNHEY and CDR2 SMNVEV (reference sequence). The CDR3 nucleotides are TGTGCCAGCAGTCCCCCCGGCGGGGGGAAATTCTACGAGCAGTACTTC. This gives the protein CASSPPGGGKFYEQYF.

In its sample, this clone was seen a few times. The CDR3 spells CATSRPQGVGGNTIYF. CDR3 DNA: TGTGCCACCAGCAGGCCACAGGGAGTTGGGGGAAACACCATATATTTT. The chain links TRBV15 to TRBJ1-3, with TRBD1 as a possible D gene (6 bases). Germline values: CDR1 LNHNV, CDR2 YYDKDF (reference sequence). The length of the CDR3 is 16 residues. Trimming left V 3 bases short and J 4 bases short, with 16 bases between.

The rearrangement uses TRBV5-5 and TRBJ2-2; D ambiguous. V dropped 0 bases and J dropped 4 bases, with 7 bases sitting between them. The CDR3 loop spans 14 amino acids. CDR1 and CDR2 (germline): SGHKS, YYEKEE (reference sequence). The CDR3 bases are TGTGCCAGCAGCTTGGTGGCCAGCACCGGGGAGCTGTTTTTT. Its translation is CASSLVASTGELFF.

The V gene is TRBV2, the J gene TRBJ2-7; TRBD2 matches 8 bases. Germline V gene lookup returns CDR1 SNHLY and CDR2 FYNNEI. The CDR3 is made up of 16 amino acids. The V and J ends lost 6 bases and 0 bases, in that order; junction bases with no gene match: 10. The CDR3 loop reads CASREPREGSSYEQYF. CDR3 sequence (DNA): TGTGCCAGCAGAGAGCCTCGGGAGGGGTCCTCCTACGAGCAGTACTTC.

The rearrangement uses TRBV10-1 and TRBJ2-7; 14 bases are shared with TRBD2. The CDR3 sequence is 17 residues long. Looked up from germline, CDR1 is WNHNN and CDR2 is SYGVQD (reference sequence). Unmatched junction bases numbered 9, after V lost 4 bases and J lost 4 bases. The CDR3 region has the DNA TGCGCCAGCAGTGGCTCCGGGACTAGCGGGAGTTATTACGAGCAGTACTTC. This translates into CASSGSGTSGSYYEQYF.

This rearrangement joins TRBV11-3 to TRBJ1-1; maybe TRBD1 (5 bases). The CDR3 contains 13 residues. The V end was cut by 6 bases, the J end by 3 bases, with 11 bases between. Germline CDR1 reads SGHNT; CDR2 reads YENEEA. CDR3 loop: CASSLKGYTEAFF. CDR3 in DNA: TGTGCCAGCAGTTTGAAGGGGTACACTGAAGCTTTCTTT.

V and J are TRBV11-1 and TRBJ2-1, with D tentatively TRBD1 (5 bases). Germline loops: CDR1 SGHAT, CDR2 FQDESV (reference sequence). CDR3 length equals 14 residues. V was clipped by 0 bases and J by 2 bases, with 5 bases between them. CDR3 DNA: TGTGCCAGCAGCTTAGCGGGGCCCTACAATGAGCAGTTCTTC. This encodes CASSLAGPYNEQFF.

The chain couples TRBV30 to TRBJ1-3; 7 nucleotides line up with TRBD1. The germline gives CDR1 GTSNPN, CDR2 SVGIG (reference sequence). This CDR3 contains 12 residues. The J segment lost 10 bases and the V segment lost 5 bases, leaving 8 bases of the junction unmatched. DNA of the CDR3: TGTGCCTGGTTAAGGACAGGAGCGACCATATATTTT. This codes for CAWLRTGATIYF.

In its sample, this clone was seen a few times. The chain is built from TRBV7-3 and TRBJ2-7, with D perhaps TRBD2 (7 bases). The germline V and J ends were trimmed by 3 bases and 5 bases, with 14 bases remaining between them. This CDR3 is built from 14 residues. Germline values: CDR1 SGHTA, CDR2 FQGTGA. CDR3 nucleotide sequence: TGTGCCAGCAGCTTGTCGGGGGGCCTCGACGAGCAGTACTTC. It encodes CASSLSGGLDEQYF.

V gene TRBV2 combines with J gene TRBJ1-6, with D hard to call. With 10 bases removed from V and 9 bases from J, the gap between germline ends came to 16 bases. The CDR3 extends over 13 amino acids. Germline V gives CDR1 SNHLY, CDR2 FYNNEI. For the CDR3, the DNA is TGTGCCACCCTAAGAACGGGAAGTTCACCCCTCCACTTT. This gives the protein CATLRTGSSPLHF.

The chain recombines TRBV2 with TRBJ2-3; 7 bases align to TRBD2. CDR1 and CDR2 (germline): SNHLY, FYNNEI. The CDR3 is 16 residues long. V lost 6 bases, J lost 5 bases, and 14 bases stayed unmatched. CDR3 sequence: CASSLTPAGVKDTQYF. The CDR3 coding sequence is TGTGCCAGCAGCCTGACCCCCGCGGGAGTGAAAGATACGCAGTATTTT.

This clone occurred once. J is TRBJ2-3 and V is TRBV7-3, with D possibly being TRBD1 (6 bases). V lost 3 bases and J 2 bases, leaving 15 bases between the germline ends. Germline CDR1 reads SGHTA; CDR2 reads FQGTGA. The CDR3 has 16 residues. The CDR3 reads CASSLGTGSPTDTQYF. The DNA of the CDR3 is TGTGCCAGCAGCTTGGGTACAGGGTCCCCCACAGATACGCAGTATTTT.

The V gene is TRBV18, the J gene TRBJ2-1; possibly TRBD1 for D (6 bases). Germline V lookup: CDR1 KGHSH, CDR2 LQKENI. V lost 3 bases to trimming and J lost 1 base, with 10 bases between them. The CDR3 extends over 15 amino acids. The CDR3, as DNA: TGTGCCAGCTCACCTTCCCAGGGGTCCTACAATGAGCAGTTCTTC. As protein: CASSPSQGSYNEQFF.

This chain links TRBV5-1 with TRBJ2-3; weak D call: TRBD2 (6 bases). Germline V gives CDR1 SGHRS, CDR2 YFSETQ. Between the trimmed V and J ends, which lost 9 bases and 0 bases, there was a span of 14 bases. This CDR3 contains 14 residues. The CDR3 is CATNPGESTDTQYF. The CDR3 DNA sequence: TGCGCCACCAACCCGGGAGAGAGCACAGATACGCAGTATTTT.

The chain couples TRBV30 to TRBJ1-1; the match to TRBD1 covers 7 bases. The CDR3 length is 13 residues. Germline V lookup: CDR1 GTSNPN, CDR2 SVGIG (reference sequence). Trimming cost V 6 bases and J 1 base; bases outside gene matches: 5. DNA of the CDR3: TGTGCCTGCCTTTCAGGGGGGAACACTGAAGCTTTCTTT. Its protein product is CACLSGGNTEAFF. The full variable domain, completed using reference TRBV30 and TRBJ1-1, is SQTIHQWPATLVQPVGSPLSLECTVEGTSNPNLYWYRQAAGRGLQLLFYSVGIGQISSEVPQNLSASRPQDRQFILSSKKLLLSDSGFYLCACLSGGNTEAFFGQGTRLTVV.

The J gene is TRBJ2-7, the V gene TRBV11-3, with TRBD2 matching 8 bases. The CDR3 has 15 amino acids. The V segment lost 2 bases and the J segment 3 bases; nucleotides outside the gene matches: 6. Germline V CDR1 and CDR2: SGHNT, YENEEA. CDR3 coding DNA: TGTGCCAGCAGCTTATATCTAGCGGGCAACTACGAGCAGTACTTC. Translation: CASSLYLAGNYEQYF.

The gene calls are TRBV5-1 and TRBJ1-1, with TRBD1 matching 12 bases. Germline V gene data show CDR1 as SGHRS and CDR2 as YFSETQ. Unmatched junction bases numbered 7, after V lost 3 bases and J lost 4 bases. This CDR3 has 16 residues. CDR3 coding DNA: TGCGCCAGCAGCTGGGGACAGGGGGCCCTCATCACTGAAGCTTTCTTT. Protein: CASSWGQGALITEAFF. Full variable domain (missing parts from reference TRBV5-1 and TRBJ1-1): KAGVTQTPRYLIKTRGQQVTLSCSPISGHRSVSWYQQTPGQGLQFLFEYFSETQRNKGNFPGRFSGRQFSNSRSEMNVSTLELGDSALYLCASSWGQGALITEAFFGQGTRLTVV.

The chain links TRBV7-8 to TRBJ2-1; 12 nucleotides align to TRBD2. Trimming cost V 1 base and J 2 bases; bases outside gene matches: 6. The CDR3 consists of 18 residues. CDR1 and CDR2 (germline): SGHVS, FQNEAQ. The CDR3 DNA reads TGTGCCAGCAGCTTAGTAACTAGCGGGAGGAACCCCTACAATGAGCAGTTCTTC. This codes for CASSLVTSGRNPYNEQFF.

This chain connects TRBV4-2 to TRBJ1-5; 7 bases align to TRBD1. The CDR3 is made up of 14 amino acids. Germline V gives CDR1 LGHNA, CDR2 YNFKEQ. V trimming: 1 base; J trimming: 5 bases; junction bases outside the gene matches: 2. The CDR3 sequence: CASSQGDSYQPQHF. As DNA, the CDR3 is TGTGCCAGCAGCCAAGGGGACAGCTATCAGCCCCAGCATTTT.

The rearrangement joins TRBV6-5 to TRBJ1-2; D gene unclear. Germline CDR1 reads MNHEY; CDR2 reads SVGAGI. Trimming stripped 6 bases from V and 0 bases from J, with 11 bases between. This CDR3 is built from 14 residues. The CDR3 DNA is TGTGCCAGCAGACGATCTCCGGCTAACTATGGCTACACCTTC. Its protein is CASRRSPANYGYTF.

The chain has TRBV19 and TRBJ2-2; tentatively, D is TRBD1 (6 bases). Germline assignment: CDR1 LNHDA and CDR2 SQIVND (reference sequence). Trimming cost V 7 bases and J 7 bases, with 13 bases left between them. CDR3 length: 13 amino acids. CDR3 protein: CASNVGAGGELFF. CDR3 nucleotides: TGTGCCAGTAATGTGGGGGCGGGCGGGGAGCTGTTTTTT.

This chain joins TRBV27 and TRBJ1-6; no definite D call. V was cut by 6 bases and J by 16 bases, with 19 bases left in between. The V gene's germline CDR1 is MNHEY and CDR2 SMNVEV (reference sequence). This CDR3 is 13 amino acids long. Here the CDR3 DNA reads TGTGCCAGCAGCCCTACGCGGCTTTCAGTTCTCCACTTT. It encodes CASSPTRLSVLHF.

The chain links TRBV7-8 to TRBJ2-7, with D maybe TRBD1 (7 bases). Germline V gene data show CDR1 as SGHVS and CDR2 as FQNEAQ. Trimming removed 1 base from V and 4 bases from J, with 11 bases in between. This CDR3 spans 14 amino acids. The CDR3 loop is CASSLDAGGYEQYF. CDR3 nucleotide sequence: TGTGCCAGCAGCTTAGACGCAGGGGGGTACGAGCAGTACTTC.